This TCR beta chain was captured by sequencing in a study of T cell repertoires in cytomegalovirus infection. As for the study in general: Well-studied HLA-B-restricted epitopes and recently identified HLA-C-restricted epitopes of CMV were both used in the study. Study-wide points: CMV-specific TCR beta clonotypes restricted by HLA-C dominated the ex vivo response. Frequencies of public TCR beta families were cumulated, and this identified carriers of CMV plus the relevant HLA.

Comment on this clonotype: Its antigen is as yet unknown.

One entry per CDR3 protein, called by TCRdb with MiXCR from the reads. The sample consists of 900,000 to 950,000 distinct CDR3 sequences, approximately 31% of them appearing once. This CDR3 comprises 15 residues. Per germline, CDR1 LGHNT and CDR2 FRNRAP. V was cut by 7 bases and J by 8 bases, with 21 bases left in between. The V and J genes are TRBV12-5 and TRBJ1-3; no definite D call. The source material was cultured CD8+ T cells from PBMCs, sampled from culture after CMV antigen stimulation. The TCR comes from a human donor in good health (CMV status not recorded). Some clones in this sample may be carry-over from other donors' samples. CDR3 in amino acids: CASALRSTSRHTIYF. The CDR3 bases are TGTGCTAGTGCCCTCCGCTCGACCAGTAGACACACCATATATTTT. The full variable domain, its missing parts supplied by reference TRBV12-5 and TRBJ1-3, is DARVTQTPRHKVTEMGQEVTMRCQPILGHNTVFWYRQTMMQGLELLAYFRNRAPLDDSGMPKDRFSAEMPDATLATLKIQPSEPRDSAVYFCASALRSTSRHTIYFGEGSWLTVV.